This record looks at one TCR beta chain sequence and its context. Its antigen is not identified. Around 530 ng RNA was reverse transcribed with alpha and beta constant-region primers. Using multiplexing indices, alpha and beta chain libraries were generated apart by chain-specific third strand synthesis. TCRdb used MiXCR to reprocess the 5' RACE reads, holding one entry per CDR3 protein. This sample has approximately 4,200 distinct CDR3 sequences, with around 5.9% found just once. This sample was taken from a study of HIV-infected patients and healthy controls. The CDR3 consists of 14 residues. V was clipped by 0 bases and J by 3 bases, with 8 bases between them. Germline V gene sequence: CDR1 MNHEY, CDR2 SVGAGI. Follow-up blood was drawn about 14 weeks, roughly three months, after antiretroviral therapy began. All unsorted peripheral T cells were captured because whole blood was used without fractionation.

The study's findings and limits: With just sixteen HIV-infected individuals processed, the findings' generality was considered strongly limited. Mean usage of eight alpha and eight beta V genes differed significantly in HIV-infected patients versus controls. In healthy controls, MAIT alpha CDR3s were common; in HIV+ repertoires, severely depleted. HIV-infected repertoires had significantly higher mean Gini indices than controls, possibly reflecting oligoclonality.

This chain connects TRBV6-5 to TRBJ1-2, with a tentative D call TRBD1 (5 bases). The source is an adult with HIV infection. The source material was blood, sampled during antiretroviral therapy. CDR3 in DNA: TGTGCCAGCAGTTACTCAGCAGGGCACTATGGCTACACCTTC. As protein: CASSYSAGHYGYTF.